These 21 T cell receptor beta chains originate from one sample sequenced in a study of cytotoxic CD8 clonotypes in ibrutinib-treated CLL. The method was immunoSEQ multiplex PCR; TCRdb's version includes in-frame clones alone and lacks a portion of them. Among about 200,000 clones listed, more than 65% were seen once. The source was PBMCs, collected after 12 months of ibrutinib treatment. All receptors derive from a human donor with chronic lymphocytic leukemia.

The DNA for the CDR3 is TGTGCCAGCAGCGTGAGACGGTCCGGGGACACTGAAGCTTTCTTT. Translating it yields CASSVRRSGDTEAFF. This sequence joins TRBV9 and TRBJ1-1; D unclear. Germline CDR1 and CDR2: SGDLS and YYNGEE. The CDR3 is 15 residues long. V was clipped by 2 bases and J by 3 bases, with 14 bases between them.

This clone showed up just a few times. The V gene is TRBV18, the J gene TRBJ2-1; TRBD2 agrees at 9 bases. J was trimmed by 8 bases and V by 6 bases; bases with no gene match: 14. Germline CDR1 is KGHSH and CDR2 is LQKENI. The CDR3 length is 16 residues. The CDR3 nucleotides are TGTGCCAGCTCCCTACTCGAGGCGGGAGGGCCGGATGAGCAGTTCTTC. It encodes CASSLLEAGGPDEQFF.

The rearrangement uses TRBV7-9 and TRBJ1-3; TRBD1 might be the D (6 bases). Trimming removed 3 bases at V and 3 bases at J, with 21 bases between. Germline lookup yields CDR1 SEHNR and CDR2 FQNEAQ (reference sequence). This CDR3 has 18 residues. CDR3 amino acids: CASSFKEGRGAVGNTIYF. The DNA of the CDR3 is TGTGCCAGCAGCTTTAAAGAGGGCCGGGGGGCTGTTGGAAACACCATATATTTT.

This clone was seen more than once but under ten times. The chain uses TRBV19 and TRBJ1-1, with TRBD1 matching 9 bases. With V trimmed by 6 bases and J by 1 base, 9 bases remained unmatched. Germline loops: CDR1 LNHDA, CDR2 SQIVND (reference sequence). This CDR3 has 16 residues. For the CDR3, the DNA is TGTGCCAGTAGCGCCGGGACAGGGCCTTCGAACACTGAAGCTTTCTTT. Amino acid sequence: CASSAGTGPSNTEAFF.

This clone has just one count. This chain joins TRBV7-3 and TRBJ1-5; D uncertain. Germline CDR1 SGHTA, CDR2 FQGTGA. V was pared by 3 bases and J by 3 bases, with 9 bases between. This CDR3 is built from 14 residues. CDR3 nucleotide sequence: TGTGCCAGCAGCTTCATTGCCGTCAATCAGCCCCAGCATTTT. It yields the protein CASSFIAVNQPQHF.

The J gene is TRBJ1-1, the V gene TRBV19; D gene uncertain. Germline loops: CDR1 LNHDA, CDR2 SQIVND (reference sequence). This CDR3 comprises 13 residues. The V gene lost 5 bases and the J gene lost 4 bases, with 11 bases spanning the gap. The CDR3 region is CASSRVPTTEAFF. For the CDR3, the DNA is TGTGCCAGTAGTCGAGTGCCGACCACTGAAGCTTTCTTT.

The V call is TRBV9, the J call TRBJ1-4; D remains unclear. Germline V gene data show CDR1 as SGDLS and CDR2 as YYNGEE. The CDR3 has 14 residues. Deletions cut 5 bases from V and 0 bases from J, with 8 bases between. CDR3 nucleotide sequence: TGTGCCAGCAGTAAAGCCCCAACTAATGAAAAACTGTTTTTT. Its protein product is CASSKAPTNEKLFF.

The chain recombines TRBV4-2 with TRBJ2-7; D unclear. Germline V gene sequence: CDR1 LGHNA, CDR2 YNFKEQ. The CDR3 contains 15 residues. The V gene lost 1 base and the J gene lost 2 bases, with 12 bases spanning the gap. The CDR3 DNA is TGTGCCAGCAGCCAAGCACACGATAGAGCCTACGAGCAGTACTTC. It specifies CASSQAHDRAYEQYF.

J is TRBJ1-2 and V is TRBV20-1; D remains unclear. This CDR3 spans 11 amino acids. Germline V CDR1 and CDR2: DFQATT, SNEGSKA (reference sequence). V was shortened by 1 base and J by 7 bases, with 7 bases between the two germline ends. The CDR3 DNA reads TGCAGTGCTAGAGCATCCCTTGGCTACACCTTC. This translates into CSARASLGYTF.

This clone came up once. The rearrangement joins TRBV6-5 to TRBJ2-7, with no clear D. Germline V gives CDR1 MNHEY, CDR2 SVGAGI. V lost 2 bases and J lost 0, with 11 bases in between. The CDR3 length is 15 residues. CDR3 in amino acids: CASSYLSQSSYEQYF. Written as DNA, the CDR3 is TGTGCCAGCAGTTACCTTAGCCAGTCCTCCTACGAGCAGTACTTC.

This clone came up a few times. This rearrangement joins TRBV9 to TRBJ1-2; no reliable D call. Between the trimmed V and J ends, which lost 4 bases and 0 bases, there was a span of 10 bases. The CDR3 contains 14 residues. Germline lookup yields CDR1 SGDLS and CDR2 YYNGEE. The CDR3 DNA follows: TGTGCCAGCAGCCCCAGATCTGCTAACTATGGCTACACCTTC. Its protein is CASSPRSANYGYTF. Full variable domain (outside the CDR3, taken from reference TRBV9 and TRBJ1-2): DSGVTQTPKHLITATGQRVTLRCSPRSGDLSVYWYQQSLDQGLQFLIQYYNGEERAKGNILERFSAQQFPDLHSELNLSSLELGDSALYFCASSPRSANYGYTFGSGTRLTVV.

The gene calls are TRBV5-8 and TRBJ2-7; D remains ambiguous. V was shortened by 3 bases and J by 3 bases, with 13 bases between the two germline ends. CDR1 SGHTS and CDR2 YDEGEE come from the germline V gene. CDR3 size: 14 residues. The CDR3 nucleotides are TGTGCCAGCAGCTCACCCTTTCTAAGCTACGAGCAGTACTTC. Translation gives CASSSPFLSYEQYF.

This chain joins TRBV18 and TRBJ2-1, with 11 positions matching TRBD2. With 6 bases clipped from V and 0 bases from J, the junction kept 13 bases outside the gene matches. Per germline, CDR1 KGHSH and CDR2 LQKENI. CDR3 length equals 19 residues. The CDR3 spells CASSLARTSGSNSYNEQFF. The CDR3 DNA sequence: TGTGCCAGCTCCCTCGCACGAACTAGCGGGAGTAACTCCTACAATGAGCAGTTCTTC.

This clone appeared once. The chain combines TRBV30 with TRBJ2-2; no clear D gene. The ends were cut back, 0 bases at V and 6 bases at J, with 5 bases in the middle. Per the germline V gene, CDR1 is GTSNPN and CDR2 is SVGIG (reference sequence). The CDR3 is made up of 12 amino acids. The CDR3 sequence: CAWSVPPGELFF. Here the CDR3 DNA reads TGTGCCTGGAGTGTGCCCCCCGGGGAGCTGTTTTTT. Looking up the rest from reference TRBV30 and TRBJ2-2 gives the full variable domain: SQTIHQWPATLVQPVGSPLSLECTVEGTSNPNLYWYRQAAGRGLQLLFYSVGIGQISSEVPQNLSASRPQDRQFILSSKKLLLSDSGFYLCAWSVPPGELFFGEGSRLTVL.

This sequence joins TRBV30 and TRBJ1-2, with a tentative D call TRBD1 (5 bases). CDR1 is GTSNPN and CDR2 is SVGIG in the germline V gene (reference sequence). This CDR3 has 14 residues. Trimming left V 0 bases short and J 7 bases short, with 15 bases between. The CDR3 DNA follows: TGTGCCTGGAGTGTGCAGGGTTCCCTTCGTGGCTACACCTTC. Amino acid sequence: CAWSVQGSLRGYTF.

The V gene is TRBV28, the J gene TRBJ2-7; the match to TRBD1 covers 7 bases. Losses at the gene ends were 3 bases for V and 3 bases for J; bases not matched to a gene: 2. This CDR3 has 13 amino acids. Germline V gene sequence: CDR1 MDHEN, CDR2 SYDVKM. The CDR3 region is CASSFAGGYEQYF. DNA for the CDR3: TGTGCCAGCAGTTTCGCAGGGGGCTACGAGCAGTACTTC.

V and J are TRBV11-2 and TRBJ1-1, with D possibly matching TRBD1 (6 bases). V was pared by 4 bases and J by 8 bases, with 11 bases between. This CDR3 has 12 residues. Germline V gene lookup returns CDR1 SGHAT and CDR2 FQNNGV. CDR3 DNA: TGTGCCAGCAGCTCTCAGGGGTTCGAAGCTTTCTTT. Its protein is CASSSQGFEAFF.

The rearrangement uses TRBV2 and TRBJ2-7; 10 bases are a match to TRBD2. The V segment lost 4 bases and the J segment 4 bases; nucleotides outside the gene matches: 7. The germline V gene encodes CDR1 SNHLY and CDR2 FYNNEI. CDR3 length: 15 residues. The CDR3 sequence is CASSVRLAGAYEQYF. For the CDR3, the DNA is TGTGCCAGCAGTGTACGGCTAGCGGGAGCGTACGAGCAGTACTTC.

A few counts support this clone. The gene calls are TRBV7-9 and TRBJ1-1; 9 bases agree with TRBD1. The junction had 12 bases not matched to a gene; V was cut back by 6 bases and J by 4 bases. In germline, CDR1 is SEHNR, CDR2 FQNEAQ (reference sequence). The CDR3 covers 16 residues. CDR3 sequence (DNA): TGTGCCAGCAGGATGAACCGGGACAGGGCGGGCACTGAAGCTTTCTTT. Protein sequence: CASRMNRDRAGTEAFF.

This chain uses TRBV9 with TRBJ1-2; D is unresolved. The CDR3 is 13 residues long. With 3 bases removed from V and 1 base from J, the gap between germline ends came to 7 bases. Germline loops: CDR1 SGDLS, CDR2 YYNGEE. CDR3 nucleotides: TGTGCCAGCAGCGCCGCCAGTAACTATGGCTACACCTTC. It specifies CASSAASNYGYTF.

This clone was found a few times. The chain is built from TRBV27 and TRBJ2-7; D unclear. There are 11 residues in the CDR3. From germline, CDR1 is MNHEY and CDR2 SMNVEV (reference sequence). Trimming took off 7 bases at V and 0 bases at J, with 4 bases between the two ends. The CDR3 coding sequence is TGTGCCAGCACCTTCTCCTACGAGCAGTACTTC. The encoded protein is CASTFSYEQYF.